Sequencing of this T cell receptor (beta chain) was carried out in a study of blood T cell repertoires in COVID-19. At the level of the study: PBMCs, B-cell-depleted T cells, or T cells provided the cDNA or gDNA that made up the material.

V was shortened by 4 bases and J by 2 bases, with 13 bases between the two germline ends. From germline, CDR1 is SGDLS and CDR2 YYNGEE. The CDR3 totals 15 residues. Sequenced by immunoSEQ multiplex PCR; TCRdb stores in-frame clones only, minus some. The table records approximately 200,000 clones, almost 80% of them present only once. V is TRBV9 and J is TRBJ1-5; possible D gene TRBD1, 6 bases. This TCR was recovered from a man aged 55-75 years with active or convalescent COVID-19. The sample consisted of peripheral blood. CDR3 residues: CASSSEGGGNQPQHF. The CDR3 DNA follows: TGTGCCAGCAGCTCCGAAGGGGGGGGCAATCAGCCCCAGCATTTT.